Shown below are 15 T cell receptor beta chains from a single sample sequenced in a study of blood T cell repertoires in COVID-19. Sequencing used immunoSEQ multiplex PCR; TCRdb keeps in-frame clones, though not all of them. The sample includes roughly 180,000 clones, over 75% of them seen just once. The sample consisted of PBMCs or T cells enriched from blood (not recorded which). Receptor source: a man aged 50-59 years who had recovered from COVID-19.

The chain is built from TRBV6-1 and TRBJ1-5; 8 nucleotides match TRBD1. V shed 3 bases and J 4 bases; nucleotides not matched to a gene: 11. The CDR3 loop spans 17 amino acids. Germline assignment: CDR1 MNHNS and CDR2 SASEGT. The CDR3 bases are TGTGCCAGCAGTGAGCAGGGGGCCGGAACTATTAATCAGCCCCAGCATTTT. As protein: CASSEQGAGTINQPQHF.

This clone was found once. The CDR3 reads CASSLQQIGAIYEQYF. In nucleotides, the CDR3 is TGTGCCAGCAGCCTACAACAAATTGGGGCGATCTACGAGCAGTACTTC. The V gene is TRBV14, the J gene TRBJ2-7; TRBD1 is a possible D gene (5 bases). Germline V gives CDR1 SGHDN, CDR2 FVKESK. V lost 4 bases and J lost 3, with 19 bases in between. The CDR3 runs to 16 residues.

The chain's CDR3 is CASSQGVATQYF. The CDR3 nucleotides read TGTGCCAGCAGCCAAGGGGTGGCTACGCAGTATTTT. This sequence joins TRBV7-9 and TRBJ2-3; tentatively, D is TRBD1 (5 bases). This CDR3 is 12 amino acids long. The germline V and J ends were trimmed by 5 bases and 8 bases, with 11 bases remaining between them. The germline V gene encodes CDR1 SEHNR and CDR2 FQNEAQ (reference sequence).

The CDR3 coding sequence is TGTGCCAGCAGTTACAGGTCCGGACTAGCGGGGGGGAAAGAGACCCAGTACTTC. Amino acid sequence: CASSYRSGLAGGKETQYF. This sequence joins TRBV6-2 or TRBV6-3 and TRBJ2-5; 15 bases align to TRBD2. Germline lookup yields CDR1 MNHEY and CDR2 SVGEGT. J was trimmed by 3 bases and V by 2 bases; bases with no gene match: 7. The CDR3 runs to 18 residues.

The chain links TRBV24-1 to TRBJ2-5, with 8 positions matching TRBD1. The length of the CDR3 is 17 residues. V lost 1 base, J lost 4 bases, and 10 bases stayed unmatched. In germline, CDR1 is KGHDR, CDR2 SFDVKD. Here the CDR3 DNA reads TGTGCCACCAGTGATTTCCTCCTGACAGGGGTTGGAGAGACCCAGTACTTC. Encoded protein: CATSDFLLTGVGETQYF.

This chain uses TRBV5-1 with TRBJ2-1; TRBD2 matches at 12 bases. With V trimmed by 3 bases and J by 3 bases, 1 base remained unmatched. This CDR3 has 15 residues. CDR1 and CDR2 from the germline V gene are SGHRS and YFSETQ. The CDR3: CASSWTSGNYNEQFF. In DNA form, the CDR3 reads TGCGCCAGCAGCTGGACTAGCGGGAACTACAATGAGCAGTTCTTC.

The CDR3 loop is CASSSNDRVGWVTEAFF. The CDR3 DNA reads TGTGCCAGCAGCTCCAACGACAGGGTGGGTTGGGTCACTGAAGCTTTCTTT. The chain couples TRBV7-9 to TRBJ1-1, with 7 nucleotides matching TRBD1. The germline gives CDR1 SEHNR, CDR2 FQNEAQ (reference sequence). V lost 4 bases, J lost 4 bases, and 15 bases stayed unmatched. This CDR3 has 17 residues.

The gene calls are TRBV6-4 and TRBJ2-3; D gene uncertain. The CDR3 has 15 amino acids. The V gene's germline CDR1 is MRHNA and CDR2 SNTAGT. Deletions cut 0 bases from V and 1 base from J, with 8 bases between. Here the CDR3 reads CASSDSGGGTDTQYF. The DNA of the CDR3 is TGTGCCAGCAGTGACTCAGGCGGCGGCACAGATACGCAGTATTTT.

This chain joins TRBV10-3 and TRBJ1-2, with 10 bases aligning to TRBD1. V gave up 0 bases and J gave up 5 bases; unmatched junction bases: 9. The CDR3 is 17 residues long. Germline lookup yields CDR1 ENHRY and CDR2 SYGVKD. The chain's CDR3 is CAISESLTGGGGYGYTF. The CDR3 DNA is TGTGCCATCAGTGAGTCGCTGACAGGGGGCGGGGGGTATGGCTACACCTTC.

V gene TRBV7-2 combines with J gene TRBJ2-3; D perhaps matches TRBD1 (5 bases). Trimming took 5 bases from V and 3 from J, leaving 15 bases between them. The CDR3 extends over 15 amino acids. Germline V gives CDR1 SGHTA, CDR2 FQGNSA. The CDR3 protein is CASSILDIRTDTQYF. The CDR3 DNA is TGTGCCAGCAGCATCTTGGACATCCGGACAGATACGCAGTATTTT.

A note on this clone: Other DNA sequences in the same sample also yield this CDR3. The rearrangement uses TRBV18 and TRBJ1-4; 9 bases map to TRBD1. Germline CDR1 and CDR2: KGHSH and LQKENI. This CDR3 is 14 amino acids long. With 3 bases clipped from V and 8 bases from J, the junction kept 4 bases outside the gene matches. Here the CDR3 DNA reads TGTGCCAGCTCACCTCCAGGACAGGGGGAAAAACTGTTTTTT. It codes for CASSPPGQGEKLFF.

This chain links TRBV27 with TRBJ2-1, with 8 positions matching TRBD2. The CDR3 is 17 amino acids. After removal of 4 bases from V and 0 bases from J, the junction contained 8 bases not matched to a gene. CDR1 is MNHEY and CDR2 is SMNVEV in the germline V gene (reference sequence). CDR3 sequence reads: CASSSLAVRGSYNEQFF. The CDR3 nucleotides are TGTGCCAGCAGTTCACTAGCGGTCCGGGGCTCCTACAATGAGCAGTTCTTC.

The V and J genes are TRBV3-1 (or the pseudogene TRBV3-2) and TRBJ2-5; D remains unclear. Germline values: CDR1 LGHDT, CDR2 YNNKEL (reference sequence). The V gene lost 1 base and the J gene lost 2 bases, with 11 bases spanning the gap. This CDR3 spans 15 amino acids. CDR3 coding DNA: TGTGCCAGCAGCCAAGTGACTCTGAAACAAGAGACCCAGTACTTC. Its translation: CASSQVTLKQETQYF.

The rearrangement links TRBV9 to TRBJ1-6; a possible D gene is TRBD1 (5 bases). CDR3 length: 18 amino acids. V shed 2 bases and J shed 7 bases, with 22 bases lying between them. CDR1 and CDR2 (germline): SGDLS, YYNGEE. Here the CDR3 reads CASSVGGGDFGANSPLHF. CDR3 coding DNA: TGTGCCAGCAGCGTTGGAGGAGGGGACTTCGGGGCGAATTCACCCCTCCACTTT.

The chain couples TRBV6-5 to TRBJ1-1; 8 nucleotides line up with TRBD1. The CDR3 has 15 amino acids. V was clipped by 2 bases and J by 2 bases; unmatched bases: 4. The V gene's germline CDR1 is MNHEY and CDR2 SVGAGI. CDR3 DNA sequence: TGTGCCAGCAGTTACCAGGGGGCACCTAACACTGAAGCTTTCTTT. Translated, it gives CASSYQGAPNTEAFF.